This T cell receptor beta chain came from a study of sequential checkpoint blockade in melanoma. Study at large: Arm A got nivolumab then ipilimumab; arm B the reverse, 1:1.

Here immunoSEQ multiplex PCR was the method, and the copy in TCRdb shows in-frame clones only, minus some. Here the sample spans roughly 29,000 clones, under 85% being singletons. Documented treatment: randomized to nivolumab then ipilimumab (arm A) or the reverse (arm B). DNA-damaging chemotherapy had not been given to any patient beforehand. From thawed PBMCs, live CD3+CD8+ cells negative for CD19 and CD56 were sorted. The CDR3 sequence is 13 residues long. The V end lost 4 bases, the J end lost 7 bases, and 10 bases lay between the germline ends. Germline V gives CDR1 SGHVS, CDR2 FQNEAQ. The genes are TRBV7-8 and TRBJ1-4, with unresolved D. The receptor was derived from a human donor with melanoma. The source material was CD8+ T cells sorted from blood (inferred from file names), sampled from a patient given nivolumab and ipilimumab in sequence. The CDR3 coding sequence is TGTGCCAGCAGCTCCAACGGTCTTGAAAAACTGTTTTTT. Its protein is CASSSNGLEKLFF.